This T cell receptor beta chain was sequenced in a study of blood T cell repertoires in COVID-19. CDR1 LNHDA and CDR2 SQIVND come from the germline V gene (reference sequence). This CDR3 is 16 amino acids long. Trimming cost V 4 bases and J 8 bases; bases outside gene matches: 10. TCRdb's table, derived via immunoSEQ multiplex PCR, lists solely in-frame clones and lacks some. The data contain fewer than 200,000 clones, almost 80% of them seen just once; the ten biggest clones take up approximately 27%. The sample was peripheral blood. The TCR was taken from a woman between 70 and 85 years old with acute or convalescent COVID-19. The chain links TRBV19 to TRBJ2-1; 11 positions agree with TRBD2. CDR3 region: CASSTPTSGRLHEQFF. In nucleotides, the CDR3 is TGTGCCAGTAGTACACCCACTAGCGGGAGACTCCATGAGCAGTTCTTC.